Below, 18 T cell receptor beta chains from the same sample are listed, as sequenced in a study of T cell clonality in common variable immunodeficiency. These receptors have no identified antigens. The method was immunoSEQ multiplex PCR; TCRdb's version includes in-frame clones alone and lacks a portion of them. The specimen has under 35,000 clones, none found just once. The study's findings and limits: Reportedly, TCR beta sequences from common variable immunodeficiency showed fewer deletions and N-nucleotide insertions.

Material: peripheral blood mononuclear cells. These receptor sequences come from a human donor with common variable immunodeficiency.

This clone turned up a few times. With the read ending 3 residues before the CDR3 end, the germline J gene is used to fill in that end. The V gene is TRBV2, the J gene TRBJ1-5; no definite D call. CDR3 size: 13 residues. Per the germline V gene, CDR1 is SNHLY and CDR2 is FYNNEI. Trimming pared 2 bases from V and 6 bases from J, leaving 8 bases between. The sequenced part of the CDR3 DNA is TGTGCCAGCAGTGAAATCCCCGTTCAGCCC. Amino acid sequence: CASSEIPVQP. The CDR3 in full is CASSEIPVQPQHF.

This clone showed up many times. The CDR3 end falls 3 residues outside the read, so it is completed with the germline J gene. This sequence joins TRBV2 and TRBJ2-5, with D perhaps matching TRBD1 (6 bases). Trimming pared 4 bases from V and 6 bases from J, leaving 15 bases between. CDR1 is SNHLY and CDR2 is FYNNEI in the germline V gene. This CDR3 is 14 amino acids long. CDR3 loop: CASSGPTGRKTQYF. Partial CDR3 DNA: TGTGCCAGCAGTGGACCCACAGGGAGAAAGACC.

For this clone: The read falls 3 residues short of the CDR3 end, and the missing part is taken from the germline J gene. The chain uses TRBV30 and TRBJ1-3; 10 positions agree with TRBD1. This CDR3 has 15 residues. Per germline, CDR1 GTSNPN and CDR2 SVGIG (reference sequence). V trimming: 2 bases; J trimming: 2 bases; junction bases outside the gene matches: 3. CDR3 sequence reads: CAWSLDRGTGNTIYF. CDR3 bases read: TGTGCCTGGAGTCTGGACAGGGGGACTGGAAACACC.

Comment on this clone: The read stops 3 residues short of the end of the CDR3; the missing end is completed from the germline J gene. V and J are TRBV19 and TRBJ2-7; 7 bases are a match to TRBD1. CDR3 size: 17 residues. The V gene end was trimmed by 4 bases and the J gene end by 0 bases; junction bases not matched to a gene: 12. Germline loops: CDR1 LNHDA, CDR2 SQIVND (reference sequence). CDR3 region: CASSTALGQESSYEQYF. CDR3 DNA, as far as it was read: TGTGCCAGTAGTACCGCACTCGGACAGGAGAGCTCCTACGAG.

This clone was observed a handful of times. The missing CDR3 end, 3 residues past where the read stops, is filled in from the germline J gene. The chain couples TRBV5-1 to TRBJ2-1; unclear D gene. This CDR3 region has 13 residues. Per germline, CDR1 SGHRS and CDR2 YFSETQ. V lost 0 bases and J 3 bases, leaving 4 bases between the germline ends. The CDR3 loop is CASSLGSYNEQFF. Incomplete CDR3 DNA: TGCGCCAGCAGCTTGGGTAGCTACAATGAG. Full variable domain (missing parts from reference TRBV5-1 and TRBJ2-1): KAGVTQTPRYLIKTRGQQVTLSCSPISGHRSVSWYQQTPGQGLQFLFEYFSETQRNKGNFPGRFSGRQFSNSRSEMNVSTLELGDSALYLCASSLGSYNEQFFGPGTRLTVL.

This clone was observed a handful of times. CDR3 DNA (partial): TGTGCCTGGAGTGTACTACAGGGTCAGCCC. This sequence encodes CAWSVLQGQP. The entire CDR3 protein reads CAWSVLQGQPQHF. The rearrangement links TRBV30 to TRBJ1-5; a possible D gene is TRBD1 (6 bases). The read terminates 3 residues before the CDR3 end, so the remaining end is supplied by the germline J gene. CDR1 and CDR2 (germline): GTSNPN, SVGIG (reference sequence). V was cut by 0 bases and J by 6 bases, with 9 bases left in between. The length of the CDR3 is 13 residues.

Points on this clone: The sequence runs out 3 residues before the end of the CDR3; the remainder is reconstructed from the germline J gene. The J gene is TRBJ1-3, the V gene TRBV30; tentative D call: TRBD1 (5 bases). CDR1 GTSNPN and CDR2 SVGIG come from the germline V gene (reference sequence). CDR3 length equals 13 residues. V gave up 5 bases and J gave up 1 base, with 9 bases separating them. CDR3 residues: CAWDSLSGNTIYF. CDR3 DNA (partial): TGTGCCTGGGACAGTCTTTCTGGAAACACC.

This clone was detected a few times. The missing CDR3 end, 3 residues past where the read stops, is filled in from the germline J gene. V is TRBV11-2 and J is TRBJ2-3, with 9 bases lining up with TRBD1. The CDR3 loop spans 13 amino acids. Germline V lookup: CDR1 SGHAT, CDR2 FQNNGV. V lost 4 bases and J lost 5; bases outside the gene matches: 1. This CDR3 reads CASSSDRGDTQYF. The covered CDR3 bases are TGTGCCAGCAGCTCGGACAGGGGAGATACG.

This clone was picked up a small number of times. The CDR3 end is not reached by the read, which stops 3 residues before it; the germline J gene fills it in. This chain uses TRBV2 with TRBJ1-5, with 10 bases that match TRBD1. This CDR3 region has 14 residues. The germline V gene encodes CDR1 SNHLY and CDR2 FYNNEI. J lost 2 bases, V lost 6 bases, and 1 base had no gene match. Incomplete CDR3 DNA: TGTGCCAGCAGGGGGACAGGGGGCAATCAGCCC. It specifies CASRGTGGNQP. The whole CDR3 sequence reads CASRGTGGNQPQHF.

A note on this clone: With the read ending 3 residues before the CDR3 end, the germline J gene is used to fill in that end. The chain recombines TRBV18 with TRBJ1-3; 7 positions agree with TRBD1. J lost 1 base, V lost 3 bases, and 6 bases had no gene match. CDR3 length equals 16 residues. Germline V CDR1 and CDR2: KGHSH, LQKENI. CDR3 DNA (partial): TGTGCCAGCTCACCTAAGGGGACAGAGTCTGGAAACACC. Amino acid sequence: CASSPKGTESGNT. The whole CDR3 is CASSPKGTESGNTIYF.

This clone was found a few times. The CDR3 end falls 3 residues outside the read, so it is completed with the germline J gene. This sequence joins TRBV11-3 and TRBJ2-7; D perhaps matches TRBD1 (6 bases). Deletions cut 0 bases from V and 2 bases from J, with 8 bases between. The V gene's germline CDR1 is SGHNT and CDR2 YENEEA. This CDR3 is 14 amino acids long. The CDR3 sequence is CASSLEGAAYEQYF. The CDR3 bases that were read are TGTGCCAGCAGCTTAGAGGGGGCGGCCTACGAG.

This clone was recorded at least ten times. The missing CDR3 end, 3 residues past where the read stops, is filled in from the germline J gene. The J gene is TRBJ1-2, the V gene TRBV14; a weak D match, TRBD1 (6 bases). The CDR3 runs 14 residues. Germline CDR1 reads SGHDN; CDR2 reads FVKESK. The covered CDR3 bases are TGTGCCAGCAGCCAAGAAGTTCGTGGGGGCCGC. This translates into CASSQEVRGGR. In full, the CDR3 reads CASSQEVRGGRYTF.

This clone has only a few counts. The read finishes 3 residues shy of the CDR3 end, and the germline J gene is used to complete it. V gene TRBV7-2 combines with J gene TRBJ1-3, with 8 positions matching TRBD1. J was trimmed by 4 bases and V by 4 bases; bases with no gene match: 6. CDR1 SGHTA and CDR2 FQGNSA come from the germline V gene. The CDR3 loop spans 15 amino acids. CDR3 residues: CASSSWTGSGNTIYF. The sequenced CDR3 bases are TGTGCCAGCAGCTCCTGGACAGGGAGCGGAAACACC.

A word on this clone: The CDR3 end falls 3 residues outside the read, so it is completed with the germline J gene. J is TRBJ1-1 and V is TRBV18; weak D call: TRBD1 (5 bases). Germline values: CDR1 KGHSH, CDR2 LQKENI. Trimming cost V 11 bases and J 5 bases, with 18 bases left between them. This CDR3 comprises 13 residues. Partial CDR3 DNA: TGTGCCGGTTCCAGGGAAAGTACTACTGAA. Its translation: CAGSRESTTE. The entire CDR3 is CAGSRESTTEAFF. The whole variable domain, filled in from reference TRBV18 and TRBJ1-1, reads NAGVMQNPRHLVRRRGQEARLRCSPMKGHSHVYWYRQLPEEGLKFMVYLQKENIIDESGMPKERFSAEFPKEGPSILRIQQVVRGDSAAYFCAGSRESTTEAFFGQGTRLTVV.

With respect to this clone: The read finishes 3 residues shy of the CDR3 end, and the germline J gene is used to complete it. The V gene is TRBV19, the J gene TRBJ1-5; TRBD1 aligns across 8 bases. CDR3 length: 16 residues. Germline CDR1 and CDR2: LNHDA and SQIVND (reference sequence). J lost 2 bases, V lost 4 bases, and 7 bases had no gene match. The sequenced CDR3 bases are TGTGCCAGTAGTACTTCCGGGACAGGCGGCAATCAGCCC. This codes for CASSTSGTGGNQP. The whole CDR3 is CASSTSGTGGNQPQHF.

Concerning this clone: The CDR3 goes on 3 residues after the read ends, and that part is filled in from the germline J gene. The J gene is TRBJ1-5, the V gene TRBV7-3; possibly TRBD1 for D (5 bases). In germline, CDR1 is SGHTA, CDR2 FQGTGA. The CDR3 covers 12 residues. With 6 bases removed from V and 9 bases from J, the gap between germline ends came to 12 bases. The CDR3 loop is CASSGGAWPQHF. The sequenced part of the CDR3 DNA is TGTGCCAGCAGTGGCGGGGCGTGGCCC.

This clone was seen many times. The CDR3 end falls 3 residues outside the read, so it is completed with the germline J gene. The J gene is TRBJ2-1, the V gene TRBV11-2; 9 bases are shared with TRBD1. The CDR3 covers 15 residues. CDR1 and CDR2 (germline): SGHAT, FQNNGV. V shed 3 bases, J shed 5 bases, and the junction held 5 bases outside the gene matches. The sequenced CDR3 bases are TGTGCCAGCAGCTTTTGGGGACAGGGCGACAATGAG. Translated: CASSFWGQGDNE. The CDR3 in its entirety is CASSFWGQGDNEQFF. Drawing the rest from reference TRBV11-2 and TRBJ2-1, the complete variable domain is EAGVAQSPRYKIIEKRQSVAFWCNPISGHATLYWYQQILGQGPKLLIQFQNNGVVDDSQLPKDRFSAERLKGVDSTLKIQPAKLEDSAVYLCASSFWGQGDNEQFFGPGTRLTVL.

On this clone itself: The observed sequence ends 3 residues before the CDR3 terminus, with the missing tail filled in from the germline J gene. The rearrangement joins TRBV30 to TRBJ2-5; possible D gene TRBD1, 5 bases. Germline V gene data show CDR1 as GTSNPN and CDR2 as SVGIG (reference sequence). This CDR3 region has 11 residues. CDR3 in amino acids: CAWGLGETQYF. The sequenced CDR3 bases are TGTGCTTGGGGCCTCGGGGAGACC.